What follows are 9 T cell receptor beta chains derived from one specimen sequenced in a study of blood T cell repertoires in COVID-19. The table came from immunoSEQ multiplex PCR; TCRdb's copy has only in-frame clones and leaves some out. The sample includes 150,000 to 200,000 clones, 90% to 95% of them seen just once. Material: peripheral blood. The receptors derive from a woman aged 45-59 years with acute or convalescent COVID-19.

The chain joins TRBV5-8 to TRBJ2-1; the match to TRBD1 covers 9 bases. The CDR3 is made up of 14 amino acids. The V and J ends lost 3 bases and 8 bases, in that order; junction bases with no gene match: 6. Per germline, CDR1 SGHTS and CDR2 YDEGEE. The CDR3 coding sequence is TGTGCCAGCAGCTCCTCGGACAGGGGCTATGAGCAGTTCTTC. It yields the protein CASSSSDRGYEQFF.

The chain has TRBV19 and TRBJ2-6; a weak D match, TRBD1 (5 bases). With 0 bases removed from V and 0 bases from J, the gap between germline ends came to 15 bases. Germline values: CDR1 LNHDA, CDR2 SQIVND (reference sequence). The CDR3 extends over 19 amino acids. The DNA for the CDR3 is TGTGCCAGTAGTATAGATGGGGCAGGAATCCTCTCTGGGGCCAACGTCCTGACTTTC. Translation gives CASSIDGAGILSGANVLTF. Filled out from reference TRBV19 and TRBJ2-6, the complete variable domain reads DGGITQSPKYLFRKEGQNVTLSCEQNLNHDAMYWYRQDPGQGLRLIYYSQIVNDFQKGDIAEGYSVSREKKESFPLTVTSAQKNPTAFYLCASSIDGAGILSGANVLTFGAGSRLTVL.

The chain has TRBV5-1 and TRBJ2-2, with D perhaps TRBD2 (6 bases). V was clipped by 0 bases and J by 7 bases, with 13 bases between them. Germline CDR1 and CDR2: SGHRS and YFSETQ. The CDR3 totals 15 residues. The CDR3 loop is CASSLEDYENGELFF. In nucleotides, the CDR3 is TGCGCCAGCAGCTTGGAGGACTATGAGAACGGGGAGCTGTTTTTT. The variable domain in full, completed from reference TRBV5-1 and TRBJ2-2, reads KAGVTQTPRYLIKTRGQQVTLSCSPISGHRSVSWYQQTPGQGLQFLFEYFSETQRNKGNFPGRFSGRQFSNSRSEMNVSTLELGDSALYLCASSLEDYENGELFFGEGSRLTVL.

Here the CDR3 DNA reads TGTGCCAGCAGTTTCTCGGGGAACTATGGCTACACCTTC. Protein sequence: CASSFSGNYGYTF. J is TRBJ1-2 and V is TRBV27; no reliable D call. Germline CDR1 is MNHEY and CDR2 is SMNVEV (reference sequence). This CDR3 contains 13 residues. Between the trimmed V and J ends, which lost 3 bases and 2 bases, there was a span of 7 bases.

The chain has TRBV18 and TRBJ2-5, with TRBD2 matching 12 bases. The V gene's germline CDR1 is KGHSH and CDR2 LQKENI. V gave up 1 base and J gave up 3 bases; unmatched junction bases: 9. This CDR3 contains 18 residues. CDR3 loop: CASSPLTSGGQIKETQYF. CDR3 DNA: TGTGCCAGCTCACCACTGACTAGCGGGGGCCAGATAAAAGAGACCCAGTACTTC.

This chain joins TRBV30 and TRBJ2-2; TRBD1 might be the D (5 bases). Per the germline V gene, CDR1 is GTSNPN and CDR2 is SVGIG (reference sequence). This CDR3 is 13 amino acids long. CDR3 residues: CAKDIANTGELFF. For the CDR3, the DNA is TGTGCTAAGGACATCGCGAACACCGGGGAGCTGTTTTTT.

The chain recombines TRBV9 with TRBJ1-5; D call uncertain. From germline, CDR1 is SGDLS and CDR2 YYNGEE. CDR3 size: 14 residues. Deletions cut 2 bases from V and 5 bases from J, with 11 bases between. Here the CDR3 reads CASSVGGSYQPQHF. In DNA form, the CDR3 reads TGTGCCAGCAGCGTGGGCGGGTCTTATCAGCCCCAGCATTTT. Full variable domain (outside the CDR3, taken from reference TRBV9 and TRBJ1-5): DSGVTQTPKHLITATGQRVTLRCSPRSGDLSVYWYQQSLDQGLQFLIQYYNGEERAKGNILERFSAQQFPDLHSELNLSSLELGDSALYFCASSVGGSYQPQHFGDGTRLSIL.

V usage is TRBV20-1 and J usage is TRBJ2-1; 10 bases fit TRBD2. Germline-derived CDR1 and CDR2 are DFQATT and SNEGSKA (reference sequence). The CDR3 consists of 11 residues. Trimming removed 6 bases from V and 9 bases from J; junction bases left unmatched: 2. The CDR3 is CSAWTSGEQFF. CDR3 nucleotide sequence: TGCAGTGCCTGGACTAGCGGTGAGCAGTTCTTC.

The rearrangement uses TRBV7-9 and TRBJ1-5; no clear D. V was cut by 1 base and J by 5 bases, with 9 bases left in between. Germline CDR1 is SEHNR and CDR2 is FQNEAQ (reference sequence). This CDR3 contains 14 residues. CDR3 residues: CASSLEGGHQPQHF. In nucleotides, the CDR3 is TGTGCCAGCAGCTTAGAAGGAGGACATCAGCCCCAGCATTTT.